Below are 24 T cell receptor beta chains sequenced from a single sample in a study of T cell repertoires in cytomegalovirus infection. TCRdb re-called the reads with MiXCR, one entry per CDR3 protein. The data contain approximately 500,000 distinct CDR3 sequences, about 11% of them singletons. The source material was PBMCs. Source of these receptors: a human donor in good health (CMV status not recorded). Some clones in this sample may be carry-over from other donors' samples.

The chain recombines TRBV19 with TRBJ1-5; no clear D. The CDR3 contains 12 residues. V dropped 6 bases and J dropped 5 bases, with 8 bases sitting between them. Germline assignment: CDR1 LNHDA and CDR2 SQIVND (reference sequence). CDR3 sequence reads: CASSREDQPQHF. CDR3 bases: TGTGCCAGTAGCAGAGAAGATCAGCCCCAGCATTTT.

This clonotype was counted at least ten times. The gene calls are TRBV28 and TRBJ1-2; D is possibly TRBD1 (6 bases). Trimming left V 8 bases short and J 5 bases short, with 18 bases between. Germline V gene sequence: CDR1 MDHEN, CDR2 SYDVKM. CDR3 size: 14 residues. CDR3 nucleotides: TGTGCCAGCGGTGCAGGGGCGTCTGAGTATGGCTACACCTTC. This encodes CASGAGASEYGYTF.

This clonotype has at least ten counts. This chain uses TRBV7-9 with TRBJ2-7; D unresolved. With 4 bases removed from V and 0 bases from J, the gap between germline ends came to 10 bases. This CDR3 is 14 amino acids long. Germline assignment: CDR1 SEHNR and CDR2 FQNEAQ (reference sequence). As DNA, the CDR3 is TGTGCCAGCAGCTCCTTACAGAGCTCCTACGAGCAGTACTTC. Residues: CASSSLQSSYEQYF.

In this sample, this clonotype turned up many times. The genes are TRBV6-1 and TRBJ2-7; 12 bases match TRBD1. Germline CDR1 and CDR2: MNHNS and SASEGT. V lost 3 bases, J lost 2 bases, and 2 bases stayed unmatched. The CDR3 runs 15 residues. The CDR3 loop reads CASSEGQGAAYEQYF. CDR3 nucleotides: TGTGCCAGCAGTGAGGGACAGGGGGCTGCCTACGAGCAGTACTTC.

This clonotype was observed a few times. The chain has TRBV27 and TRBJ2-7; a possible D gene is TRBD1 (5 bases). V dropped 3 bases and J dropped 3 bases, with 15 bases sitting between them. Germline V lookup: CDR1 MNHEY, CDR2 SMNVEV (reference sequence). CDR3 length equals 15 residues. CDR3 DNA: TGTGCCAGCAGTTTTTCCAGGGCCTCCGGCTACGAGCAGTACTTC. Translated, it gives CASSFSRASGYEQYF.

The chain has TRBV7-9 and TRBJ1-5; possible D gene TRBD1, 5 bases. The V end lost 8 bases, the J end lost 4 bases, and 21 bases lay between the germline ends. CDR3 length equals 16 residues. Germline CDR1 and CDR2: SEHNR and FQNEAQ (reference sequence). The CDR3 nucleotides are TGTGCCAGCGGGGATGGAGGGCCAGGGAATAATCAGCCCCAGCATTTT. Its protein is CASGDGGPGNNQPQHF. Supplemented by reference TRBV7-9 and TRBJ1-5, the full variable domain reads DTGVSQNPRHKITKRGQNVTFRCDPISEHNRLYWYRQTLGQGPEFLTYFQNEAQLEKSRLLSDRFSAERPKGSFSTLEIQRTEQGDSAMYLCASGDGGPGNNQPQHFGDGTRLSIL.

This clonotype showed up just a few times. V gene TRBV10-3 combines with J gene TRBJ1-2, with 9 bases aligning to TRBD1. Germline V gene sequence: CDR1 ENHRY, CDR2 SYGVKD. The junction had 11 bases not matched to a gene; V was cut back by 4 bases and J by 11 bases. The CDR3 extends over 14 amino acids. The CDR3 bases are TGTGCCATCAGTGGGGGGGACAGGGAGCGTGGTTACACCTTC. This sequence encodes CAISGGDRERGYTF.

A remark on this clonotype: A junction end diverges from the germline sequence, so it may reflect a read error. Here the CDR3 reads CASSLTPAGTEPVREF. CDR3 in DNA: TGTGCCAGCAGCTTAACCCCAGCCGGGACAGAGCCGGTAAGGGAGTTT. The genes are TRBV7-3 and TRBJ2-3, with TRBD1 matching over 7 bases. Germline V gene data show CDR1 as SGHTA and CDR2 as FQGTGA. The CDR3 is made up of 16 amino acids.

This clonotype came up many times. The CDR3 sequence is CASSTSGDRGNNEQFF. CDR3 nucleotide sequence: TGTGCCAGCAGCACCTCCGGGGACAGGGGAAACAATGAGCAGTTCTTC. This chain connects TRBV11-2 to TRBJ2-1; TRBD1 aligns across 10 bases. Germline CDR1 reads SGHAT; CDR2 reads FQNNGV. The ends lost 5 bases at V and 5 bases at J; junction bases unmatched: 9. The CDR3 spans 16 residues.

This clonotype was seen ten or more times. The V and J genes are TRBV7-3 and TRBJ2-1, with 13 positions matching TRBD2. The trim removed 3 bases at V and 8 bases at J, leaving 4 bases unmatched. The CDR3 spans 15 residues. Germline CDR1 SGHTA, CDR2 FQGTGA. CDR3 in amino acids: CASSFGLAGDHEQFF. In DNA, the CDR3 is TGTGCCAGCAGCTTCGGACTAGCGGGAGACCATGAGCAGTTCTTC. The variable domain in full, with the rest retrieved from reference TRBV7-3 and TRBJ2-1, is GAGVSQTPSNKVTEKGKYVELRCDPISGHTALYWYRQSLGQGPEFLIYFQGTGAADDSGLPNDRFFAVRPEGSVSTLKIQRTERGDSAVYLCASSFGLAGDHEQFFGPGTRLTVL.

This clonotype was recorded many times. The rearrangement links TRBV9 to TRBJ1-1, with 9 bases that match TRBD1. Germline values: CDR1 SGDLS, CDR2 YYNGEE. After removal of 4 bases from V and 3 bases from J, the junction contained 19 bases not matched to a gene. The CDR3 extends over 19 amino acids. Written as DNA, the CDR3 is TGTGCCAGCAGCCGCCGAGGCTTAGTCGGGACAGGGAAGGACACTGAAGCTTTCTTT. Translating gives CASSRRGLVGTGKDTEAFF.

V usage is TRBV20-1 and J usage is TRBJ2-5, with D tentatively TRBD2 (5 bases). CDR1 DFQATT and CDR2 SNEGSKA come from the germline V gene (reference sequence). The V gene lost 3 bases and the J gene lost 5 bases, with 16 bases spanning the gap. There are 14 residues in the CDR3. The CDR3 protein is CSASPLAAPETQYF. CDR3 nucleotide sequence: TGCAGTGCTAGTCCCCTAGCCGCCCCGGAGACCCAGTACTTC.

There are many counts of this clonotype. As DNA, the CDR3 is TGTGCCAGCAGCCCACAGGGGAGCTCCTACGAGCAGTACTTC. It encodes CASSPQGSSYEQYF. The chain combines TRBV7-3 with TRBJ2-7; 7 nucleotides match TRBD1. CDR3 length: 14 residues. Germline CDR1 reads SGHTA; CDR2 reads FQGTGA. The ends lost 5 bases at V and 0 bases at J; junction bases unmatched: 4.

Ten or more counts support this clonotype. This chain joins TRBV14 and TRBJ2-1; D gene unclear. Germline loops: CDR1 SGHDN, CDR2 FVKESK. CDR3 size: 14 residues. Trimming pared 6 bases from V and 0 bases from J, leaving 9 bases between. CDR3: CASRPTYSYNEQFF. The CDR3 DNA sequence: TGTGCCAGCAGGCCGACGTACTCCTACAATGAGCAGTTCTTC.

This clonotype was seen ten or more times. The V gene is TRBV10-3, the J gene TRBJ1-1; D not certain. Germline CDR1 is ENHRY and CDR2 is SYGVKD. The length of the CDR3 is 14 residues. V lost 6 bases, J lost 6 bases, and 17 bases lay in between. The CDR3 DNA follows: TGTGCCATCAGCCAAGGTAGGGAGAAGGCTGAAGCTTTCTTT. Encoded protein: CAISQGREKAEAFF.

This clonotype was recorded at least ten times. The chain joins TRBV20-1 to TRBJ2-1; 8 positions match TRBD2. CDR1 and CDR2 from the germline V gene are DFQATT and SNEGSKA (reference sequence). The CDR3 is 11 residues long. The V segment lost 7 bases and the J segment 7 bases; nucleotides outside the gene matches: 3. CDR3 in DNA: TGCAGTGGGGAGCGGGGGAATGAGCAGTTCTTC. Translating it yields CSGERGNEQFF.

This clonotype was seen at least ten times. CDR3 protein: CASGRAVSEQYF. The DNA for the CDR3 is TGTGCCAGCGGGAGGGCCGTCAGCGAGCAGTACTTC. J is TRBJ2-7 and V is TRBV6-1; 7 bases agree with TRBD2. The ends lost 8 bases at V and 6 bases at J; junction bases unmatched: 7. CDR3 length: 12 amino acids. Germline V gene sequence: CDR1 MNHNS, CDR2 SASEGT.

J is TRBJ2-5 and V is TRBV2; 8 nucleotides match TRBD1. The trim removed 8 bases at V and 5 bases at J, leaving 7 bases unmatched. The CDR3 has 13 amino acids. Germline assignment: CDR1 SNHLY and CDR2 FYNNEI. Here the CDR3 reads CASLTGGVETQYF. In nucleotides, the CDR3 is TGTGCCAGCCTTACAGGGGGAGTGGAGACCCAGTACTTC.

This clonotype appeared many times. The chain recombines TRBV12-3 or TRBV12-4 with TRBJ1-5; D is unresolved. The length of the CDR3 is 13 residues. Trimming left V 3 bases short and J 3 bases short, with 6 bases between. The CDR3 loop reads CASSFGFNQPQHF. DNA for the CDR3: TGTGCCAGCAGTTTCGGTTTCAATCAGCCCCAGCATTTT.

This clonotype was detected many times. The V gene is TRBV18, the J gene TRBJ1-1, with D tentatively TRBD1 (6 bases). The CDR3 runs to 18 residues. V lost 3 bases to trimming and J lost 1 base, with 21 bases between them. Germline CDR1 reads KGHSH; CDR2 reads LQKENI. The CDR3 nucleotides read TGTGCCAGCTCACCCAGGGCACAGGGTAGGTGGGAGAACACTGAAGCTTTCTTT. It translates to CASSPRAQGRWENTEAFF. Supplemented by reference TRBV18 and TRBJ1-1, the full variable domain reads NAGVMQNPRHLVRRRGQEARLRCSPMKGHSHVYWYRQLPEEGLKFMVYLQKENIIDESGMPKERFSAEFPKEGPSILRIQQVVRGDSAAYFCASSPRAQGRWENTEAFFGQGTRLTVV.

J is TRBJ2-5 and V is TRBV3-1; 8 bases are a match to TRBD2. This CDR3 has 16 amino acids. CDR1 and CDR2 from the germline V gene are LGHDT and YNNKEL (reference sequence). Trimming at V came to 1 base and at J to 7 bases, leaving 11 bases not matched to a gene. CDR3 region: CASSQGAGGLGRTQYF. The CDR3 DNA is TGTGCCAGCAGCCAAGGCGCGGGGGGTCTTGGGCGGACCCAGTACTTC.

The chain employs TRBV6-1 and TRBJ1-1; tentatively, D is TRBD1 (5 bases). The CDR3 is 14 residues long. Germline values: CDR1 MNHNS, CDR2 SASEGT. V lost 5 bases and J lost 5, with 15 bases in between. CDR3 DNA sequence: TGTGCCAGCAGTACCAACGGGGGTGGAACTGAAGCTTTCTTT. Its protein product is CASSTNGGGTEAFF.

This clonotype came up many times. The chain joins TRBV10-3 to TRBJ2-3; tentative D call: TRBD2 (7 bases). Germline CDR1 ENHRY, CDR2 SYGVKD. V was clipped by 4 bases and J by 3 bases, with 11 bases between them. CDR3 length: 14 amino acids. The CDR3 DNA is TGTGCCATCAGTGGGGAGGGGGGGACAGATACGCAGTATTTT. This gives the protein CAISGEGGTDTQYF.

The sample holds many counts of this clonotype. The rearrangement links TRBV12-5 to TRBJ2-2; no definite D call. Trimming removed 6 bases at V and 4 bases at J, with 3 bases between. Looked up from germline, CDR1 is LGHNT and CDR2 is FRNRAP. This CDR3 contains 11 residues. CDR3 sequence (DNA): TGTGCTAGTGGACGCACCGGGGAGCTGTTTTTT. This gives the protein CASGRTGELFF.